These 2 T cell receptor beta chains share one sample of origin, sequenced in a study of Graves' ophthalmopathy and Graves' hyperthyroidism. RNA served as the template for amplifying TCR beta CDR3 regions. An opening RT-PCR round employed HTBI primers and preceded a second-round multiplex PCR. TCRdb independently ran MiXCR on the multiplex PCR reads; one entry per CDR3 protein. The sample records a few hundred thousand distinct CDR3 sequences, 15% being singletons. Sequencing was performed on peripheral blood. These receptors were taken from a woman aged 18-29 years with stable Graves' hyperthyroidism.

The rearrangement links TRBV6-2 or TRBV6-3 to TRBJ2-5; 7 positions match TRBD1. From germline, CDR1 is MNHEY and CDR2 SVGEGT. CDR3 length: 14 amino acids. Losses at the gene ends were 6 bases for V and 5 bases for J; bases not matched to a gene: 9. For the CDR3, the DNA is TGTGCCAGCAGGCTGGGACAGACTCAGGAGACCCAGTACTTC. Protein sequence: CASRLGQTQETQYF.

This clonotype was counted at least ten times. This chain connects TRBV6-2 or TRBV6-3 to TRBJ2-2, with 7 bases identical to TRBD1. Germline loops: CDR1 MNHEY, CDR2 SVGEGT. The CDR3 loop spans 15 amino acids. V was clipped by 2 bases and J by 7 bases; unmatched bases: 7. As DNA, the CDR3 is TGTGCCAGCAGTTACAGGGGGCGCTCAGTCGGGGAGCTGTTTTTT. It translates to CASSYRGRSVGELFF.